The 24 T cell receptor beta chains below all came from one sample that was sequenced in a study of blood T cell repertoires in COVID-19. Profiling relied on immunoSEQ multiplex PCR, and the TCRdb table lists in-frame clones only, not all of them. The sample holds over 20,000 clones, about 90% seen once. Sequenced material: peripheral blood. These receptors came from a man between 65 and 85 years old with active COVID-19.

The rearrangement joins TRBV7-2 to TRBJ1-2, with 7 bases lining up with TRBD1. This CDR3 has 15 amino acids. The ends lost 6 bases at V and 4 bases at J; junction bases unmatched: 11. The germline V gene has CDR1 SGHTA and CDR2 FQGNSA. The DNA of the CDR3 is TGTGCCAGCAGACTCAGACCGCAGGGGGGCTATGGCTACACCTTC. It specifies CASRLRPQGGYGYTF.

This CDR3 is CASSYSTGTGSHEQYF. CDR3 in DNA: TGTGCCAGCAGTTACTCCACCGGGACAGGTAGCCACGAGCAGTACTTC. V gene TRBV6-5 combines with J gene TRBJ2-7; TRBD1 matches at 8 bases. After removal of 0 bases from V and 5 bases from J, the junction contained 9 bases not matched to a gene. This CDR3 spans 16 amino acids. Germline CDR1 reads MNHEY; CDR2 reads SVGAGI.

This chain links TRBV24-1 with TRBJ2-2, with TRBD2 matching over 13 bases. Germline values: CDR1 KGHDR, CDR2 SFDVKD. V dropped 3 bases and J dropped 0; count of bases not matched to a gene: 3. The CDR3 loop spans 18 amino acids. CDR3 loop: CATSDLGLAGPNTGELFF. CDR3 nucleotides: TGTGCCACCAGTGATCTGGGACTAGCGGGGCCGAACACCGGGGAGCTGTTTTTT.

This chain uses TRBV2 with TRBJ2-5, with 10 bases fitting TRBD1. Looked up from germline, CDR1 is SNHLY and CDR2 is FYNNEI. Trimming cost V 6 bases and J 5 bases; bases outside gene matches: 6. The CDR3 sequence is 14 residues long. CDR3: CASRSGTGVETQYF. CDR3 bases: TGTGCCAGCAGATCCGGGACAGGGGTCGAGACCCAGTACTTC.

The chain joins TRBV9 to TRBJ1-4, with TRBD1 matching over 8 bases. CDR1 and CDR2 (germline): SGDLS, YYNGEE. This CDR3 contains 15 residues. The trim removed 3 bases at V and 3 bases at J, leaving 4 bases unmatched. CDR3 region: CASSAQGAANEKLFF. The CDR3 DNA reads TGTGCCAGCAGCGCTCAGGGGGCGGCTAATGAAAAACTGTTTTTT.

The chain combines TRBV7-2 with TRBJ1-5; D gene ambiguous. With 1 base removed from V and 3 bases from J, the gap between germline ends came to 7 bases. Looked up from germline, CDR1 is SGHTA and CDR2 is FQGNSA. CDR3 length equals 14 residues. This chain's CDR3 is CASSLVRDNQPQHF. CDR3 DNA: TGTGCCAGCAGCTTAGTGAGGGACAATCAGCCCCAGCATTTT.

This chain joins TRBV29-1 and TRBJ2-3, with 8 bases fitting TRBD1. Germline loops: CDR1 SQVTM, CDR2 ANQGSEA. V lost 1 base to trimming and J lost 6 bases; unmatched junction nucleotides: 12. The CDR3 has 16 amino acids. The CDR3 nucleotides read TGCAGCGTTGAAGCGGCCGGGACAGGTCCCCGGGATACGCAGTATTTT. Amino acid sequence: CSVEAAGTGPRDTQYF.

The CDR3 region has the DNA TGTGCCACATCCGTGGCTAGCGAAGAGACCCAGTACTTC. Translated, it gives CATSVASEETQYF. The rearrangement uses TRBV24-1 and TRBJ2-5, with TRBD2 as a possible D gene (6 bases). Germline V CDR1 and CDR2: KGHDR, SFDVKD. Trimming took off 10 bases at V and 3 bases at J, with 14 bases between the two ends. CDR3 length: 13 amino acids.

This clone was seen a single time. The chain's CDR3 is CASSSLAGGGELFF. The CDR3, as DNA: TGTGCCAGCAGCTCTCTAGCGGGAGGTGGGGAGCTGTTTTTT. The chain combines TRBV11-2 with TRBJ2-2; 11 positions agree with TRBD2. V shed 4 bases, J shed 8 bases, and the junction held 3 bases outside the gene matches. Germline CDR1 is SGHAT and CDR2 is FQNNGV. The CDR3 totals 14 residues.

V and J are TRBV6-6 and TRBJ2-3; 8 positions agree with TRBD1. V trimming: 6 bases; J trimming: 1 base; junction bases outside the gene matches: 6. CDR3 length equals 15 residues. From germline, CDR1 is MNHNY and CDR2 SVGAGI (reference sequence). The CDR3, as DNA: TGTGCCAGCAGCCAGACAGGGGTCCGCACAGATACGCAGTATTTT. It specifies CASSQTGVRTDTQYF.

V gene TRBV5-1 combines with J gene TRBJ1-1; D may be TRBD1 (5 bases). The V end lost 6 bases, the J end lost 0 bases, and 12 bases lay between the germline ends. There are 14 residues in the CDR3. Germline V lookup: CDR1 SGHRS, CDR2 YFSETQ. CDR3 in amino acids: CASTTGGMNTEAFF. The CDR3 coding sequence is TGCGCCAGCACAACCGGGGGGATGAACACTGAAGCTTTCTTT.

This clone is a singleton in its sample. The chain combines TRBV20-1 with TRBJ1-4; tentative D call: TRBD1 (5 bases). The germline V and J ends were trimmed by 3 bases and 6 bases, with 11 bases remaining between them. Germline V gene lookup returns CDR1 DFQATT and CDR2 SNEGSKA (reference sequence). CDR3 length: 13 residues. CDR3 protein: CSASRGGDEKLFF. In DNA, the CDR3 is TGCAGTGCTAGTAGGGGCGGGGATGAAAAACTGTTTTTT.

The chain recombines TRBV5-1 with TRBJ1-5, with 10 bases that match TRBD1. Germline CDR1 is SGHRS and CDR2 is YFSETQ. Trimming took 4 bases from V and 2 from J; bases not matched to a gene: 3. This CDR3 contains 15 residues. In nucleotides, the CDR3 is TGCGCCAGCAGCCCCGGGACAGGGGGCAATCAGCCCCAGCATTTT. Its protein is CASSPGTGGNQPQHF.

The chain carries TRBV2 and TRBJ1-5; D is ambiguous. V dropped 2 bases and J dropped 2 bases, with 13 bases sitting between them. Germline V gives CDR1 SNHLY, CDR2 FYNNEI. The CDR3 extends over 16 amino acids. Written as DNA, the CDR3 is TGTGCCAGCAGTGAACCCACCTCTCGCGGCAATCAGCCCCAGCATTTT. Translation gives CASSEPTSRGNQPQHF.

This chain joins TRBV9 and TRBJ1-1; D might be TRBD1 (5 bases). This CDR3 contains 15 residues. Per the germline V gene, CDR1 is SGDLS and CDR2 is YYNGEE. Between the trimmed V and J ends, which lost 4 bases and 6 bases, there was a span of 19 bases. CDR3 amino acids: CASSSLTAGGAEAFF. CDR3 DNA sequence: TGTGCCAGCAGCTCCCTCACCGCCGGGGGTGCTGAAGCTTTCTTT.

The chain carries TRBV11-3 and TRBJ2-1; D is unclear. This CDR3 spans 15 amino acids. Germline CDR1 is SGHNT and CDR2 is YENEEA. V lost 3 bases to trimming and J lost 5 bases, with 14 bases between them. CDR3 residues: CASSLSSAVDNEQFF. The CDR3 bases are TGTGCCAGCAGCTTGTCCTCCGCGGTAGACAATGAGCAGTTCTTC.

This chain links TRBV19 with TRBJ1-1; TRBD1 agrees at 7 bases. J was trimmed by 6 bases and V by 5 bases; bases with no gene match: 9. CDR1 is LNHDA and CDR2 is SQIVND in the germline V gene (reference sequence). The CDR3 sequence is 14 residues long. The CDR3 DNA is TGTGCCAGTAGTCACCCGACAGGGTTCGCTGAAGCTTTCTTT. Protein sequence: CASSHPTGFAEAFF.

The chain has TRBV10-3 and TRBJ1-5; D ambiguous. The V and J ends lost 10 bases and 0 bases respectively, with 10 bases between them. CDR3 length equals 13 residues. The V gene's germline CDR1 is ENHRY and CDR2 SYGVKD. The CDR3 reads CASSLSSNQPQHF. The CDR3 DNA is TGTGCCAGTTCTTTATCTAGCAATCAGCCCCAGCATTTT.

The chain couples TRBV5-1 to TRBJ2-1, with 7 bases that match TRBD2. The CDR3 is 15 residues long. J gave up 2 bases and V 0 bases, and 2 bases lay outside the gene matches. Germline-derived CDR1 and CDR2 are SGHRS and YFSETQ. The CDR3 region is CASSLDSGPYNEQFF. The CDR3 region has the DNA TGCGCCAGCAGCTTGGATAGCGGGCCCTACAATGAGCAGTTCTTC.

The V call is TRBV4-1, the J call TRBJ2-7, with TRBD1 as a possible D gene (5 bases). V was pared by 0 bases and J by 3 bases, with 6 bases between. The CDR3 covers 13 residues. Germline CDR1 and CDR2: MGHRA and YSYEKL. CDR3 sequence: CASSQDQGYEQYF. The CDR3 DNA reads TGCGCCAGCAGCCAAGACCAGGGCTACGAGCAGTACTTC.

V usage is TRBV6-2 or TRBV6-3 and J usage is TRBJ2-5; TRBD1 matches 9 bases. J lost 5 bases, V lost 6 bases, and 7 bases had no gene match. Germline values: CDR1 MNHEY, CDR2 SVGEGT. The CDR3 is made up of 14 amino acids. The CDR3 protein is CASSRYRGRETQYF. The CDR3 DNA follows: TGTGCCAGCAGCCGCTACAGGGGGCGGGAGACCCAGTACTTC.

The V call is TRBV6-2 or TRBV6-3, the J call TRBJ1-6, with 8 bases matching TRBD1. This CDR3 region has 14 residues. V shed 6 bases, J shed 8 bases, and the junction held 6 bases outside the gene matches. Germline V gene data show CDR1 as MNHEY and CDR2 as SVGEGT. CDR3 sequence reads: CASSPTGGDSPLHF. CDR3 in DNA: TGTGCCAGCAGCCCAACAGGGGGTGATTCACCCCTCCACTTT.

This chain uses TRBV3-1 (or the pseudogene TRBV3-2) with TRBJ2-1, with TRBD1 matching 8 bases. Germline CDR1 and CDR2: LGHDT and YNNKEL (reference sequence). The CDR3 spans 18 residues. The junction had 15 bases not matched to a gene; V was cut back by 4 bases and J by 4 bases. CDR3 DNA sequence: TGTGCCAGCAGCCGAGACAGGGGCCCCAGGGGGGCATACAATGAGCAGTTCTTC. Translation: CASSRDRGPRGAYNEQFF.

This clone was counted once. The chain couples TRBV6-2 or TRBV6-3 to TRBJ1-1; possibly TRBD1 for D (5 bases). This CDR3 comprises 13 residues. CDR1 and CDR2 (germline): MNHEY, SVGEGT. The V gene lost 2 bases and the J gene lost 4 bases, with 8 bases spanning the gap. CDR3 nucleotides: TGTGCCAGCAGTTACGGAAGGGGCACTGAAGCTTTCTTT. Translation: CASSYGRGTEAFF.